The TCR beta chain under discussion was sequenced for a study of CD8+CD57+ T cells in acquired aplastic anemia. Study at large: On average, sorted CD4+ and CD8+ cells gave 3.2 ug of DNA. Overall study findings and caveats: CD8+ Simpson's diversity showed no significant patient-control difference.

This clonotype was observed a single time. What it binds is unknown. The template used for profiling TCR beta VDJ and CDR3 was genomic DNA. MiXCR, run by TCRdb on the reads, gives a single entry per CDR3 protein. In the table there are approximately 250,000 distinct CDR3 sequences, 65% to 90% of which are singletons. This CDR3 has 14 residues. Trimming removed 4 bases at V and 13 bases at J, with 17 bases between. Germline CDR1 SGHVS, CDR2 FNYEAQ. Individuals selected for sequencing had exhibited CD8+CD57+ cell expansion on flow cytometry. Blood sampling was performed on the patients, and none of them had received therapy by then.

V is TRBV7-6 and J is TRBJ1-6; D remains unclear. The TCR comes from a human donor with aplastic anemia. Sequencing was carried out using sorted CD4+, CD8+, or CD8+CD57+ T cells (not recorded which) from PBMCs. CDR3 amino acids: CASSSAPGNEPLHF. The DNA for the CDR3 is TGTGCCAGCAGCTCAGCCCCGGGCAATGAGCCCCTCCACTTT.